Detailed here is one TCR beta chain. The sample comes from a study of T cell responses to AZD1222 COVID-19 vaccine. The protocol was immunoSEQ multiplex PCR, while the TCRdb copy is restricted to in-frame clones and leaves out a portion. The sample lists approximately 96,000 clones, just over 85% occurring once. Germline CDR1 and CDR2: MNHEY and SVGAGI. V shed 4 bases and J shed 7 bases, with 17 bases lying between them. The CDR3 consists of 14 residues. This chain joins TRBV6-5 and TRBJ2-7, with D perhaps being TRBD1 or TRBD2 (5 bases each). This TCR was recovered from an adult who received the AZD1222 COVID-19 vaccine. Sequenced material: peripheral blood, taken 28 days after the second AZD1222 dose. The CDR3 here is CASSFVGASVEQYF. The DNA for the CDR3 is TGTGCCAGCAGTTTCGTCGGGGCATCGGTAGAGCAGTACTTC.